A selection of T cell receptor beta chains follows, all from one sample in a study of CD8+CD57+ T cells in acquired aplastic anemia. MiXCR, run by TCRdb on the reads, gives a single entry per CDR3 protein. The sample has roughly 420,000 distinct CDR3 sequences; approximately 70% are singletons. Material: sorted CD4+, CD8+, or CD8+CD57+ T cells (not recorded which) from PBMCs. Source of these receptors: a human donor in good health, serving as a control. Each CDR3 is given with its conserved first and last residue. D genes are given only for firm matches. Size is omitted from some rows. Given values are once, few, many or a class for expanded clones.

TRBV2,TRBJ2-1,.,TRBD1,TGTGCCAGCAGTGGCGACAGGGATGGGTACAATGAGCAGTTCTTC,CASSGDRDGYNEQFF
TRBV19,TRBJ1-6,.,.,TGTGCCAGTAGTCCCCGACCATTAATCTCCGCGCTGTACTTT,CASSPRPLISALYF
TRBV15,TRBJ2-6,few,.,TGTGCCACCAGCGCCAGGGACGGGGCCAACGTCCTGACTTTC,CATSARDGANVLTF
TRBV12-3/TRBV12-4,TRBJ1-5,many,.,TGTGCCAGCAGTCTCGCAGACAGGAATCAGCCCCAGCATTTT,CASSLADRNQPQHF
TRBV6-5,TRBJ1-2,.,TRBD1,TGTGCCAGCAGTCCCCCCGCAGGGGGCTATGGCTACACCTTC,CASSPPAGGYGYTF
TRBV7-2,TRBJ2-7,.,TRBD2,TGCGCCAGCAGCCAAGCGGGGGGCGGCGACGAGCAGTACTTC,CASSQAGGGDEQYF
TRBV20-1,TRBJ2-2,.,TRBD2,TGCAGTGCTAGAGCTGGCGGGAGTAATTCCGGGGAGCTGTTTTTT,CSARAGGSNSGELFF
TRBV20-1,TRBJ1-1,.,TRBD1,TGCAGTGCGGATAGGACAGGCCCGGGGACTGAAGCTTTCTTT,CSADRTGPGTEAFF
TRBV20-1,TRBJ2-3,.,.,TGCAGTGCCGCTCGGGGGTCTGGCTACAATACGCAGTATTTT,CSAARGSGYNTQYF
TRBV15,TRBJ1-2,.,.,TGTGCCACCAGCAGCAAGGGTTATGGCTACACCTTC,CATSSKGYGYTF
TRBV15,TRBJ2-3,once,.,TGCGCCACCAGCACGGCGCGGGTAGGTTTGAAGTATTTT,CATSTARVGLKYF
TRBV20-1,TRBJ2-2,many,.,TGCAGTGCTAAGCGTAGGGCCGGGGAGCTGTTTTTT,CSAKRRAGELFF
TRBV19,TRBJ1-4,many,TRBD1,TGTGCCAGTAGTACCGGGACAGCGTTTGAAAAACTGTTTTTT,CASSTGTAFEKLFF